One and the same sample provided the 16 T cell receptor beta chains below, sequenced in a study of blood T cell repertoires in COVID-19. Method: immunoSEQ multiplex PCR; TCRdb's copy keeps in-frame clones and lacks some. The sample records approximately 99,000 clones, over 80% being singletons. The specimen sequenced was peripheral blood. These receptors originate from a woman between 70 and 85 years old with acute or convalescent COVID-19.

The gene calls are TRBV21-1 and TRBJ2-7; the listed D gene, TRBD1, was not tested against the DNA. TRBV21-1 constitutes a pseudogene. This CDR3 is built from 16 residues. CDR3 residues: CASSKRDRYKIYEQYV. The CDR3 DNA reads as TGTGCCAGCAGCAAAAGGGACAGATACAAGATTTACGAGCAGTACGTC.

The genes are TRBV10-3 and TRBJ1-5; no clear D. Per the germline V gene, CDR1 is ENHRY and CDR2 is SYGVKD. The CDR3 has 14 residues. The V end lost 8 bases, the J end lost 3 bases, and 14 bases lay between the germline ends. The CDR3 is CAIGDGMDNQPQHF. In DNA form, the CDR3 reads TGTGCCATCGGCGACGGGATGGACAATCAGCCCCAGCATTTT.

The chain combines TRBV25-1 with TRBJ2-7, with TRBD1 matching over 8 bases. Germline lookup yields CDR1 MGHDK and CDR2 SYGVNS. V was pared by 5 bases and J by 5 bases, with 5 bases of the junction left unmatched. This CDR3 has 13 amino acids. The CDR3 reads CASSMDRENEQYV. In DNA form, the CDR3 reads TGTGCCAGCAGTATGGACAGGGAAAACGAGCAGTACGTC.

V is TRBV5-1 and J is TRBJ1-1; TRBD1 agrees at 7 bases. This CDR3 comprises 16 residues. CDR1 is SGHRS, CDR2 YFSETQ, per germline. The ends lost 4 bases at V and 1 base at J; junction bases unmatched: 10. The CDR3 is CASSVTGTAKNTEAFF. CDR3 DNA: TGCGCCAGCAGCGTCACTGGGACAGCTAAGAACACTGAAGCTTTCTTT.

This chain links TRBV28 with TRBJ1-1; D may be TRBD1 (5 bases). The germline V gene encodes CDR1 MDHEN and CDR2 SYDVKM. The V end lost 3 bases, the J end lost 3 bases, and 11 bases lay between the germline ends. This CDR3 comprises 14 residues. The CDR3 region is CASSLYRGHTEAFF. DNA for the CDR3: TGTGCCAGCAGTTTGTATAGGGGCCACACTGAAGCTTTCTTT.

V and J are TRBV11-3 and TRBJ1-1; unclear D gene. The CDR3 has 14 amino acids. V was clipped by 1 base and J by 0 bases, with 6 bases between them. Germline V gene data show CDR1 as SGHNT and CDR2 as YENEEA. The CDR3 DNA sequence: TGTGCCAGCAGCTTAGGACACTTGAACACTGAAGCTTTCTTT. It yields the protein CASSLGHLNTEAFF. Variable domain in full (rest from reference TRBV11-3 and TRBJ1-1): EAGVVQSPRYKIIEKKQPVAFWCNPISGHNTLYWYLQNLGQGPELLIRYENEEAVDDSQLPKDRFSAERLKGVDSTLKIQPAELGDSAVYLCASSLGHLNTEAFFGQGTRLTVV.

The rearrangement joins TRBV4-3 to TRBJ2-3; TRBD2 matches 11 bases. V trimming: 1 base; J trimming: 3 bases; junction bases outside the gene matches: 12. This CDR3 comprises 19 residues. Per the germline V gene, CDR1 is LGHNA and CDR2 is YSLEER. CDR3 coding DNA: TGCGCCAGCAGCCAAGCGGCTAGCGGGGGGTCGTTGGGTACAGATACGCAGTATTTT. This translates into CASSQAASGGSLGTDTQYF.

The chain links TRBV4-2 to TRBJ1-1; TRBD1 agrees at 7 bases. Germline trimming cut 2 bases from V and 1 base from J; bases unmatched to any gene: 4. The CDR3 has 15 amino acids. Germline V CDR1 and CDR2: LGHNA, YNFKEQ. The CDR3 reads CASSQQTGTNTEAFF. The CDR3 DNA is TGTGCCAGCAGCCAACAGACAGGGACGAACACTGAAGCTTTCTTT.

The chain combines TRBV7-9 with TRBJ1-1; D is ambiguous. Per the germline V gene, CDR1 is SEHNR and CDR2 is FQNEAQ (reference sequence). This CDR3 has 12 amino acids. With 5 bases removed from V and 3 bases from J, the gap between germline ends came to 7 bases. The CDR3 region is CASSPRDTEAFF. The CDR3 bases are TGTGCCAGCAGCCCCCGGGACACTGAAGCTTTCTTT.

The chain recombines TRBV5-1 with TRBJ2-1; a weak D match, TRBD1 (5 bases). The CDR3 length is 15 residues. The ends were cut back, 4 bases at V and 1 base at J, with 12 bases in the middle. The germline CDR1 and CDR2 sequences are SGHRS and YFSETQ. CDR3 DNA sequence: TGCGCCAGCAGCGGGGCCGACTCTTCCTACAATGAGCAGTTCTTC. Its translation is CASSGADSSYNEQFF.

The CDR3 sequence: CASSPLSGRRGYGYTF. In DNA form, the CDR3 reads TGTGCCAGCAGCCCCTTGTCAGGGAGGAGGGGTTATGGCTACACCTTC. The chain joins TRBV5-8 to TRBJ1-2; possibly TRBD1 for D (5 bases). The CDR3 loop spans 16 amino acids. Germline CDR1 is SGHTS and CDR2 is YDEGEE. The V end lost 4 bases, the J end lost 5 bases, and 21 bases lay between the germline ends. The entire variable domain, with the rest obtained from reference TRBV5-8 and TRBJ1-2, is as follows: EAGVTQSPTHLIKTRGQQATLRCSPISGHTSVYWYQQALGLGLQFLLWYDEGEERNRGNFPPRFSGRQFPNYSSELNVNALELEDSALYLCASSPLSGRRGYGYTFGSGTRLTVV.

The chain couples TRBV28 to TRBJ1-2; no clear D. Looked up from germline, CDR1 is MDHEN and CDR2 is SYDVKM. The CDR3 is made up of 14 amino acids. Trimming shortened V by 6 bases and J by 1 base, and 12 bases separated the two germline ends. The chain's CDR3 is CASRPLGGNYGYTF. In DNA, the CDR3 is TGTGCCAGCAGACCGCTAGGAGGTAACTATGGCTACACCTTC.

The rearrangement links TRBV19 to TRBJ1-1; D ambiguous. Trimming pared 5 bases from V and 3 bases from J, leaving 7 bases between. Germline V gene sequence: CDR1 LNHDA, CDR2 SQIVND (reference sequence). The CDR3 consists of 12 residues. This CDR3 is CASSLRDTEAFF. The CDR3 DNA is TGTGCCAGTAGTTTACGGGACACTGAAGCTTTCTTT. Looking up the rest from reference TRBV19 and TRBJ1-1 gives the full variable domain: DGGITQSPKYLFRKEGQNVTLSCEQNLNHDAMYWYRQDPGQGLRLIYYSQIVNDFQKGDIAEGYSVSREKKESFPLTVTSAQKNPTAFYLCASSLRDTEAFFGQGTRLTVV.

This chain joins TRBV5-1 and TRBJ2-7, with TRBD1 as a possible D gene (5 bases). Germline CDR1 reads SGHRS; CDR2 reads YFSETQ. The V gene lost 0 bases and the J gene lost 6 bases, with 10 bases spanning the gap. The CDR3 contains 13 residues. This CDR3 reads CASSLAAGREQYV. The CDR3 region has the DNA TGCGCCAGCAGCTTGGCGGCAGGGCGCGAGCAGTACGTC.

V usage is TRBV9 and J usage is TRBJ2-3; perhaps TRBD2 as D (6 bases). The CDR3 totals 15 residues. V gave up 5 bases and J gave up 6 bases, with 19 bases separating them. CDR1 is SGDLS and CDR2 is YYNGEE in the germline V gene. The DNA of the CDR3 is TGTGCCAGCAGTTACTGGGGCGGTGGGGGGGATACGCAGTATTTT. Residues: CASSYWGGGGDTQYF.

This CDR3 reads CASSLPSGRYNEQFF. CDR3 in DNA: TGCGCCAGCAGCCTGCCTAGCGGGAGGTACAATGAGCAGTTCTTC. The rearrangement links TRBV5-1 to TRBJ2-1; TRBD2 matches at 11 bases. The CDR3 sequence is 15 residues long. The V and J ends lost 4 bases and 4 bases, in that order; junction bases with no gene match: 4. Germline CDR1 reads SGHRS; CDR2 reads YFSETQ.